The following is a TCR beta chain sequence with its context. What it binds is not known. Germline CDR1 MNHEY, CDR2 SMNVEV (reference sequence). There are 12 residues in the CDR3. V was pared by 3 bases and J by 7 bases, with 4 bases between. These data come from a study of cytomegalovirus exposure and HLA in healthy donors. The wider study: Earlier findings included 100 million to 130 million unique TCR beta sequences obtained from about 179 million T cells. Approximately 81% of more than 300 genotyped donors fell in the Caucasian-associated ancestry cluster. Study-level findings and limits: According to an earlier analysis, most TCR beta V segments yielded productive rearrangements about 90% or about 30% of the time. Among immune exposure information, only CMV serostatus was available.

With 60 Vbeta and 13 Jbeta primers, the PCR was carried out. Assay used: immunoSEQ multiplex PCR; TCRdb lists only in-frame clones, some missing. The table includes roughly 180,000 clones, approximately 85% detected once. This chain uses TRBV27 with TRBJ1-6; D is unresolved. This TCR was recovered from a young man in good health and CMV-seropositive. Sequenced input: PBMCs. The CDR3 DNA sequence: TGTGCCAGCAGTTTCCCAAATTCACCCCTCCACTTT. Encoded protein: CASSFPNSPLHF.